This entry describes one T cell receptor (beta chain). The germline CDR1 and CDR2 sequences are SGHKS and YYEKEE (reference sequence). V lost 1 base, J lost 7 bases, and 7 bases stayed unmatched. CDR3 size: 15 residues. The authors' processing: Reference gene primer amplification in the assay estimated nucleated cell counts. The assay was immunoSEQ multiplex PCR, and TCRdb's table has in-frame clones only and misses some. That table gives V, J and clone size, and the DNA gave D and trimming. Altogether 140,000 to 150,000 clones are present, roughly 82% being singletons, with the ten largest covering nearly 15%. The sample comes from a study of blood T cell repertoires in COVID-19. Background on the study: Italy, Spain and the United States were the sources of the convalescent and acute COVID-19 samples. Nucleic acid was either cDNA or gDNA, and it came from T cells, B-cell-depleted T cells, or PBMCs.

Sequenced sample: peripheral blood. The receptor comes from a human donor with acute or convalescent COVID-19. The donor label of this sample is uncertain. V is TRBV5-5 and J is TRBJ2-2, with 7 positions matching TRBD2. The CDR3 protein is CASSLTSDRNGELFF. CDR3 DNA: TGTGCCAGCAGCTTGACTAGCGATAGGAACGGGGAGCTGTTTTTT.